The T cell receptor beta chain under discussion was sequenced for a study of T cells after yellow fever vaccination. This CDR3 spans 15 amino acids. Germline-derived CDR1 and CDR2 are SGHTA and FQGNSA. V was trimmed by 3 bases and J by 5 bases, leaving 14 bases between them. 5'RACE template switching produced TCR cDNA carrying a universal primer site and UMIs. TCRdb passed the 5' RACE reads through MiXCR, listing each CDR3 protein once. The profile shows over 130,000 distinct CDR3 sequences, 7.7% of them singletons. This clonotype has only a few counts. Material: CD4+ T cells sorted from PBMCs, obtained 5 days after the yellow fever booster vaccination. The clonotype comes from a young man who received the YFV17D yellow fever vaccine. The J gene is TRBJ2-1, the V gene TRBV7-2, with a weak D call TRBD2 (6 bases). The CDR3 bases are TGTGCCAGCAGCTTTGGCGGGAACAGGAACAATGAGCAGTTCTTC. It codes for CASSFGGNRNNEQFF.